This entry lists 16 T cell receptor beta chains sequenced from one sample in a study of blood T cells in healthy people across ages. With a J-beta primer mix and a sample-barcoded 5' primer, a second PCR ran about 7 to 12 cycles. TCRdb used MiXCR to reprocess the 5' RACE reads, holding one entry per CDR3 protein. The sample contains more than 900,000 distinct CDR3 sequences, roughly 24% of which appear only once. These sequences were also reported in another study, on T cells of mothers and their children.

Input material: blood. The receptors derive from a girl aged 2-15 years in good health.

The chain employs TRBV12-5 and TRBJ2-3, with D unresolved. Trimming removed 2 bases at V and 6 bases at J, with 3 bases between. CDR3 size: 11 residues. Germline CDR1 and CDR2: LGHNT and FRNRAP. This chain's CDR3 is CASGLWDTQYF. CDR3 coding DNA: TGTGCTAGTGGTTTGTGGGATACGCAGTATTTT.

This clonotype has only a few counts. This chain links TRBV27 with TRBJ2-7, with 8 positions matching TRBD1. This CDR3 has 14 residues. J gave up 5 bases and V 8 bases, and 11 bases lay outside the gene matches. Germline V lookup: CDR1 MNHEY, CDR2 SMNVEV (reference sequence). The CDR3 nucleotides read TGTGCCAGCCAAGCTACGGACAGGGCACACGAGCAGTACTTC. It encodes CASQATDRAHEQYF.

This clonotype was counted ten times or more. This chain links TRBV7-2 with TRBJ2-7; D is perhaps TRBD1 (5 bases). The CDR3 spans 12 residues. Germline V gene sequence: CDR1 SGHTA, CDR2 FQGNSA. V shed 5 bases and J shed 6 bases, with 11 bases lying between them. The CDR3 region has the DNA TGTGCCAGCAGCCCTCAAAGGGGCGAGCAGTACTTC. The encoded protein is CASSPQRGEQYF.

This clonotype was seen more than once but under ten times. The chain is built from TRBV9 and TRBJ1-6, with TRBD1 identical over 9 bases. CDR1 and CDR2 (germline): SGDLS, YYNGEE. With 9 bases clipped from V and 5 bases from J, the junction kept 12 bases outside the gene matches. The CDR3 covers 16 residues. CDR3 nucleotides: TGTGCCACCGGACAGGGGCCTTCTTCGGATAATTCACCCCTCCACTTT. Encoded protein: CATGQGPSSDNSPLHF.

The chain is built from TRBV3-1 and TRBJ1-1, with unresolved D. This CDR3 has 14 amino acids. The germline V gene encodes CDR1 LGHDT and CDR2 YNNKEL (reference sequence). Trimming took 1 base from V and 5 from J, leaving 11 bases between them. The CDR3, as DNA: TGTGCCAGCAGCCAAGCGGTCGGAGGTACTGAAGCTTTCTTT. As protein: CASSQAVGGTEAFF.

This chain uses TRBV28 with TRBJ1-5; 10 bases fit TRBD1. With 5 bases clipped from V and 9 bases from J, the junction kept 7 bases outside the gene matches. From germline, CDR1 is MDHEN and CDR2 SYDVKM. The CDR3 totals 14 residues. The CDR3 DNA is TGTGCCAGCAGTAATCCGGGACAGGGGATGCCCCAGCATTTT. This translates into CASSNPGQGMPQHF.

V and J are TRBV20-1 and TRBJ2-2, with 9 positions matching TRBD2. Per germline, CDR1 DFQATT and CDR2 SNEGSKA (reference sequence). Losses at the gene ends were 5 bases for V and 6 bases for J; bases not matched to a gene: 7. The CDR3 loop spans 14 amino acids. Written as DNA, the CDR3 is TGCAGTGCTTCCTCCAGCGGGGGGTCCGGGGAGCTGTTTTTT. It yields the protein CSASSSGGSGELFF.

The rearrangement uses TRBV15 and TRBJ1-3; TRBD1 might be the D (6 bases). Germline V gives CDR1 LNHNV, CDR2 YYDKDF (reference sequence). CDR3 size: 14 residues. Between the trimmed V and J ends, which lost 3 bases and 1 base, there was a span of 7 bases. The CDR3 coding sequence is TGTGCCACCAGCAGCGGACAGTCTGGAAACACCATATATTTT. This codes for CATSSGQSGNTIYF.

This clonotype was counted a single time. The CDR3 DNA is TGTGCCAGCAGTGAACGGAGGTTTAACTACGAGCAGTACTTC. This translates into CASSERRFNYEQYF. The chain employs TRBV6-2 or TRBV6-3 and TRBJ2-7, with D possibly TRBD2 on 5 matching bases. The V gene's germline CDR1 is MNHEY and CDR2 SVGEGT. This CDR3 spans 14 amino acids. Trimming took off 5 bases at V and 3 bases at J, with 14 bases between the two ends.

This clonotype was detected a few times. The chain joins TRBV20-1 to TRBJ2-5; TRBD2 agrees at 11 bases. Matching the DNA end better, TRBJ2-1 makes the J call doubtful. The CDR3 totals 13 residues. Germline loops: CDR1 DFQATT, CDR2 SNEGSKA (reference sequence). The CDR3 protein is CSGPLAGDDEQFF. CDR3 sequence (DNA): TGCAGTGGCCCACTAGCGGGAGACGATGAGCAGTTCTTC.

V gene TRBV7-3 combines with J gene TRBJ1-6; the match to TRBD1 covers 9 bases. The germline gives CDR1 SGHTA, CDR2 FQGTGA. The CDR3 extends over 17 amino acids. The V and J ends lost 0 bases and 7 bases, in that order; junction bases with no gene match: 7. The CDR3 DNA is TGTGCCAGCAGCTTAACGGGACAGGGAACGCGAAATTCACCCCTCCACTTT. Its protein is CASSLTGQGTRNSPLHF.

The J gene is TRBJ2-1, the V gene TRBV11-2, with D possibly matching TRBD1 (6 bases). The DNA end is a closer match to TRBJ2-5, so the J assignment may be wrong. This CDR3 contains 16 residues. Germline V gives CDR1 SGHAT, CDR2 FQNNGV. The CDR3 region is CASSLTRQAFQETQYF. CDR3 coding DNA: TGTGCCAGCAGCTTAACTAGACAGGCCTTCCAAGAGACCCAGTACTTC.

This clonotype appeared a few times. The chain links TRBV20-1 to TRBJ1-1; TRBD1 matches 11 bases. The CDR3 has 14 residues. Germline-derived CDR1 and CDR2 are DFQATT and SNEGSKA (reference sequence). With 6 bases clipped from V and 5 bases from J, the junction kept 8 bases outside the gene matches. As DNA, the CDR3 is TGCAGTGCCGAACGGACAGGGGGCTGGACTGAAGCTTTCTTT. Protein product: CSAERTGGWTEAFF.

This chain links TRBV4-3 with TRBJ1-6, with D possibly matching TRBD1 (6 bases). Germline lookup yields CDR1 LGHNA and CDR2 YSLEER. The CDR3 loop spans 16 amino acids. V shed 3 bases and J shed 9 bases, with 18 bases lying between them. CDR3 sequence: CASSQDPTGLASPLHF. The CDR3 DNA reads TGCGCCAGCAGCCAGGATCCTACAGGGCTAGCTTCACCCCTCCACTTT.

The sample holds a few counts of this clonotype. An end of the junction does not agree with germline; a read error may underlie this. V and J are TRBV6-1 and TRBJ1-6; no firm D call. CDR1 and CDR2 from the germline V gene are MNHNS and SASEGT. This CDR3 is 14 amino acids long. Here the CDR3 reads CASIFSSYNSPLHF. The DNA of the CDR3 is TGTGCCAGCATCTTTAGCTCCTATAATTCGCCCCTCCACTTT.

The chain links TRBV29-1 to TRBJ2-1; a weak D match, TRBD2 (6 bases). V was clipped by 7 bases and J by 10 bases, with 11 bases between them. This CDR3 has 10 amino acids. CDR1 is SQVTM and CDR2 is ANQGSEA in the germline V gene. CDR3 in amino acids: CSAPGREQFF. DNA for the CDR3: TGCAGCGCCCCGGGGAGGGAGCAGTTCTTC.